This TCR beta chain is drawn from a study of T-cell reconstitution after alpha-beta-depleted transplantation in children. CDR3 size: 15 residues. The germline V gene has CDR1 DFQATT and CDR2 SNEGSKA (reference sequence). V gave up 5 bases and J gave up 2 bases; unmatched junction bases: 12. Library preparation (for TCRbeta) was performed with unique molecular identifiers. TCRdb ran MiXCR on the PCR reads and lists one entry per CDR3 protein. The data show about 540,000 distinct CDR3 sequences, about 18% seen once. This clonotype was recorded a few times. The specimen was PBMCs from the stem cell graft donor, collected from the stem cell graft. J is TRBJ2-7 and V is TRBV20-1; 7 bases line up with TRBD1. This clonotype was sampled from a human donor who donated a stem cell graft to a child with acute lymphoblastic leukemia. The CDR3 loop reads CSAPWTGGTTYEQYF. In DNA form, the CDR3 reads TGCAGTGCTCCATGGACAGGAGGAACCACCTACGAGCAGTACTTC.